These 2 T cell receptor beta chains were sequenced from one sample in a study of cytomegalovirus exposure and HLA in healthy donors (dated by TCRdb to 2016 to 2017). Receptors were amplified or captured by the immunoSEQ multiplex PCR assay. TCRdb's version of the immuneACCESS table is confined to in-frame rearrangements and falls short of the full clone set. An unresolved V gene accounts for under half of the shortfall where checked; the remainder is of unknown origin. The sample records about 130,000 clones, approximately 92% of which are singletons. The ten largest make up about 8.2% of the sample. The sequenced sample consisted of PBMCs. The receptor source for this set is a woman aged 18-29 years in good health and CMV-seropositive.

The chain combines TRBV7-6 with TRBJ2-1; D remains ambiguous. V lost 4 bases and J 0 bases, leaving 10 bases between the germline ends. Germline CDR1 and CDR2: SGHVS and FNYEAQ. The CDR3 sequence is 15 residues long. The DNA of the CDR3 is TGTGCCAGCAGCTCCGGTCTTCTCTCCTACAATGAGCAGTTCTTC. Its translation: CASSSGLLSYNEQFF.

This clone turned up a few times. The genes are TRBV6-1 and TRBJ1-2, with D hard to call. CDR3 length: 14 residues. Germline V CDR1 and CDR2: MNHNS, SASEGT. Trimming shortened V by 7 bases and J by 2 bases, and 14 bases separated the two germline ends. The CDR3 reads CASTEVHGNYGYTF. The CDR3 bases are TGTGCCAGCACGGAGGTTCACGGGAACTATGGCTACACCTTC.